This T cell receptor (beta chain) was found in a study of CD8 T cells in Susac syndrome. Germline loops: CDR1 MGHDK, CDR2 SYGVNS. The CDR3 sequence is 19 residues long. V was clipped by 2 bases and J by 0 bases; unmatched bases: 13. Random hexamers were used to reverse transcribe 0.5 to 1 ug of RNA. MiXCR, applied by TCRdb to the immunoSEQ multiplex PCR reads, yields one record per CDR3 protein. The sample carries under 85,000 distinct CDR3 sequences, about 93% recorded once. The specimen sequenced was CD8+ T cells from PBMCs. The TCR comes from a human donor with Susac syndrome. V is TRBV25-1 and J is TRBJ2-3, with 8 bases identical to TRBD2. The CDR3 DNA follows: TGTGCCAGCAGTGAAGATGACCGGGAGGGCCGGTATAGCACAGATACGCAGTATTTT. It encodes CASSEDDREGRYSTDTQYF. The complete variable domain, with remaining parts taken from reference TRBV25-1 and TRBJ2-3, reads EADIYQTPRYLVIGTGKKITLECSQTMGHDKMYWYQQDPGMELHLIHYSYGVNSTEKGDLSSESTVSRIRTEHFPLTLESARPSHTSQYLCASSEDDREGRYSTDTQYFGPGTRLTVL.